The subject of this entry is one T cell receptor beta chain. Version v3.0 of the immunoSEQ assay ran at survey level. The method was immunoSEQ multiplex PCR; TCRdb's version includes in-frame clones alone and lacks a portion of them. The table records roughly 33,000 clones, more than 60% of them present only once. This entry is derived from a study of long-term antiretroviral therapy in people with HIV. V was pared by 3 bases and J by 5 bases, with 19 bases between. Germline V gene sequence: CDR1 GTSNPN, CDR2 SVGIG (reference sequence). The CDR3 length is 15 residues. The sequence derives from a woman between 45 and 65 years old with HIV. The sample in question was unsorted PBMCs, obtained 3.1 years after starting antiretroviral therapy. The rearrangement links TRBV30 to TRBJ1-2; D unclear. The CDR3 sequence is CAWSETPSPRYGYTF. The CDR3 DNA reads as TGTGCCTGGAGCGAAACCCCCTCCCCGAGGTATGGCTACACCTTC.